A single T cell receptor beta chain is shown here with its context. Time point in this sample: sample taken at primary tumor resection. Whole RNA was taken from tumor, nontumor lung or frozen PBMC; it was then sequenced unsorted. This specimen belongs to a study of spatial heterogeneity in lung cancer. One entry per CDR3 protein results from TCRdb running MiXCR on the 5' RACE reads. The sample yields 40,000 to 45,000 distinct CDR3 sequences, roughly 13% seen once. CDR1 and CDR2 from the germline V gene are DFQATT and SNEGSKA (reference sequence). Between the trimmed V and J ends, which lost 5 bases and 6 bases, there was a span of 17 bases. The CDR3 extends over 13 amino acids.

The J gene is TRBJ2-7, the V gene TRBV20-1; D is possibly TRBD1 or TRBD2 (5 bases each). The sample consisted of PBMCs, taken at surgery. The sequence came from a male donor with early-stage non-small cell lung cancer. This CDR3 reads CSAGPGRAVEQYF. CDR3 DNA: TGCAGTGCTGGCCCGGGACGGGCGGTCGAGCAGTACTTC.